A single sample is the source of the 26 T cell receptor beta chains below, sequenced in a study of response to subunit inactivated influenza vaccine. MiXCR, run by TCRdb on the RT-PCR reads, gives a single entry per CDR3 protein. The sample holds roughly 500,000 distinct CDR3 sequences; 16% are singletons and the top ten take 3% to 3.5%. The sample in question was CD4+ T cells sorted from PBMCs, obtained around 2 years after vaccination. Receptor source: a man in his fifties or sixties who received an inactivated influenza vaccine.

This clonotype was recorded a few times. The chain combines TRBV12-3 or TRBV12-4 with TRBJ2-7, with 9 positions matching TRBD2. Germline trimming cut 1 base from V and 6 bases from J; bases unmatched to any gene: 7. There are 15 residues in the CDR3. The chain's CDR3 is CASSLGGRAKSEQYF. The CDR3 DNA sequence: TGTGCCAGCAGTTTAGGCGGGAGGGCCAAGAGCGAGCAGTACTTC.

The chain employs TRBV15 and TRBJ2-5; D is ambiguous. Per germline, CDR1 LNHNV and CDR2 YYDKDF (reference sequence). The CDR3 runs 11 residues. V lost 3 bases to trimming and J lost 4 bases, with 3 bases between them. CDR3 sequence: CATSSRETQYF. CDR3 coding DNA: TGTGCCACCAGCAGCCGAGAGACCCAGTACTTC. Using reference TRBV15 and TRBJ2-5 for the parts outside the CDR3, the full variable domain is DAMVIQNPRYQVTQFGKPVTLSCSQTLNHNVMYWYQQKSSQAPKLLFHYYDKDFNNEADTPDNFQSRRPNTSFCFLDIRSPGLGDTAMYLCATSSRETQYFGPGTRLLVL.

The V gene is TRBV29-1, the J gene TRBJ1-3; a possible D gene is TRBD1 (6 bases). CDR1 is SQVTM and CDR2 is ANQGSEA in the germline V gene. The CDR3 has 14 amino acids. V was clipped by 4 bases and J by 1 base, with 11 bases between them. The CDR3 coding sequence is TGCAGCGTTGCCTGGGGGGCATCTGGAAACACCATATATTTT. As protein: CSVAWGASGNTIYF.

The chain carries TRBV6-1 and TRBJ2-1; 7 positions match TRBD2. Germline assignment: CDR1 MNHNS and CDR2 SASEGT. J lost 5 bases, V lost 6 bases, and 7 bases had no gene match. CDR3 length: 14 residues. The CDR3 bases are TGTGCCAGCAGCCCCGGTGGACTAGACAATGAGCAGTTCTTC. This gives the protein CASSPGGLDNEQFF.

The rearrangement joins TRBV20-1 to TRBJ2-1; D is uncertain. The V end was cut by 0 bases, the J end by 10 bases, with 16 bases between. This CDR3 has 14 residues. Per germline, CDR1 DFQATT and CDR2 SNEGSKA (reference sequence). CDR3 nucleotide sequence: TGCAGTGCTAGAGATAGTGTGGCAAGTCGCGAGCAGTTCTTC. Translation: CSARDSVASREQFF.

The chain carries TRBV2 and TRBJ2-6; perhaps TRBD1 as D (6 bases). The CDR3 runs 13 residues. Germline CDR1 reads SNHLY; CDR2 reads FYNNEI. V was pared by 6 bases and J by 5 bases, with 8 bases between. The DNA for the CDR3 is TGTGCCAGCAGGGGGGACAGGGCCAACGTCCTGACTTTC. This gives the protein CASRGDRANVLTF. Full variable domain (rest looked up from reference TRBV2 and TRBJ2-6): EPEVTQTPSHQVTQMGQEVILRCVPISNHLYFYWYRQILGQKVEFLVSFYNNEISEKSEIFDDQFSVERPDGSNFTLKIRSTKLEDSAMYFCASRGDRANVLTFGAGSRLTVL.

This clonotype came up many times. The chain carries TRBV12-3 or TRBV12-4 and TRBJ2-1; D unresolved. The CDR3 is 11 residues long. The V end lost 6 bases, the J end lost 7 bases, and 7 bases lay between the germline ends. DNA for the CDR3: TGTGCCAGCAGATATGATAATGAGCAGTTCTTC. Its translation is CASRYDNEQFF.

This rearrangement joins TRBV11-2 to TRBJ2-4, with 7 bases matching TRBD2. Germline V gives CDR1 SGHAT, CDR2 FQNNGV. The V and J ends lost 0 bases and 0 bases, in that order; junction bases with no gene match: 2. The CDR3 loop spans 16 amino acids. CDR3 DNA: TGTGCCAGCAGCTTAGAGGGGGGGGTAGCCAAAAACATTCAGTACTTC. Protein sequence: CASSLEGGVAKNIQYF.

Ten or more counts support this clonotype. The gene calls are TRBV5-1 and TRBJ1-2, with TRBD1 identical over 7 bases. The CDR3 totals 17 residues. Trimming at V came to 0 bases and at J to 6 bases, leaving 14 bases not matched to a gene. Germline V gives CDR1 SGHRS, CDR2 YFSETQ. The CDR3 DNA reads as TGCGCCAGCAGCTTGGTCGAGGGGGCCCCCAATGTCGATGGCTACACCTTC. Translating it yields CASSLVEGAPNVDGYTF.

This clonotype was seen a handful of times. The chain carries TRBV5-1 and TRBJ1-4; no clear D gene. The CDR3 has 13 amino acids. The ends were cut back, 0 bases at V and 6 bases at J, with 6 bases in the middle. Per germline, CDR1 SGHRS and CDR2 YFSETQ. CDR3: CASSLAQDEKLFF. The CDR3, as DNA: TGCGCCAGCAGCTTGGCCCAGGATGAAAAACTGTTTTTT.

This clonotype was seen repeatedly, ten times or more. This rearrangement joins TRBV10-3 to TRBJ2-7; D ambiguous. The CDR3 extends over 13 amino acids. V lost 4 bases to trimming and J lost 0 bases, with 7 bases between them. Per germline, CDR1 ENHRY and CDR2 SYGVKD. In DNA, the CDR3 is TGTGCCATCAGTGCTTCGAACTCCTACGAGCAGTACTTC. Encoded protein: CAISASNSYEQYF.

V and J are TRBV7-8 and TRBJ1-4; 7 bases match TRBD1. This CDR3 region has 16 residues. Germline-derived CDR1 and CDR2 are SGHVS and FQNEAQ. Trimming at V came to 2 bases and at J to 4 bases, leaving 7 bases not matched to a gene. In DNA form, the CDR3 reads TGTGCCAGCAGCTTACACGGGACAGACCGTAATGAAAAACTGTTTTTT. It yields the protein CASSLHGTDRNEKLFF. Drawing the rest from reference TRBV7-8 and TRBJ1-4, the complete variable domain is GAGVSQSPRYKVAKRGQDVALRCDPISGHVSLFWYQQALGQGPEFLTYFQNEAQLDKSGLPSDRFFAERPEGSVSTLKIQRTQQEDSAVYLCASSLHGTDRNEKLFFGSGTQLSVL.

V and J are TRBV20-1 and TRBJ1-5; D might be TRBD1 (6 bases). Trimming took 3 bases from V and 7 from J, leaving 16 bases between them. The CDR3 is 14 amino acids. CDR1 and CDR2 from the germline V gene are DFQATT and SNEGSKA (reference sequence). The CDR3 DNA reads as TGCAGTGCTAGTGGCAGGGGTTCTTGGCAGCCCCAGCATTTT. Amino acids: CSASGRGSWQPQHF.

The J gene is TRBJ2-5, the V gene TRBV7-8, with D unclear. The germline CDR1 and CDR2 sequences are SGHVS and FQNEAQ. Trimming cost V 0 bases and J 3 bases, with 8 bases left between them. This CDR3 is built from 14 residues. CDR3 sequence (DNA): TGTGCCAGCAGCTTAGCGATTTCCAAAGAGACCCAGTACTTC. Its translation is CASSLAISKETQYF.

V and J are TRBV6-5 and TRBJ2-3; 8 bases align to TRBD1. CDR1 and CDR2 (germline): MNHEY, SVGAGI. The V gene end was trimmed by 6 bases and the J gene end by 4 bases; junction bases not matched to a gene: 9. The CDR3 totals 15 residues. The CDR3 region has the DNA TGTGCCAGCAGATCCTCCGGACAGGGAGCAGATACGCAGTATTTT. Encoded protein: CASRSSGQGADTQYF.

V usage is TRBV20-1 and J usage is TRBJ2-5; D possibly matches TRBD1 or TRBD2 (5 bases each). Deletions cut 6 bases from V and 3 bases from J, with 14 bases between. CDR3 length: 13 amino acids. Germline-derived CDR1 and CDR2 are DFQATT and SNEGSKA (reference sequence). CDR3 in DNA: TGCAGTGCCGATTCGGGGCCCAAAGAGACCCAGTACTTC. Translating it yields CSADSGPKETQYF.

This clonotype was seen a handful of times. This chain uses TRBV5-1 with TRBJ2-4; D is possibly TRBD1 or TRBD2 (6 bases each). The CDR3 is made up of 15 amino acids. Germline CDR1 is SGHRS and CDR2 is YFSETQ. The ends were cut back, 0 bases at V and 7 bases at J, with 14 bases in the middle. This CDR3 reads CASSLDGGPGNIQYF. The CDR3 nucleotides are TGCGCCAGCAGCTTGGATGGGGGGCCGGGGAACATTCAGTACTTC.

This clonotype was counted a few times. The chain combines TRBV30 with TRBJ1-5; D may be TRBD1 (5 bases). V was pared by 0 bases and J by 1 base, with 10 bases between. Germline V gene lookup returns CDR1 GTSNPN and CDR2 SVGIG (reference sequence). The CDR3 totals 15 residues. This CDR3 reads CAWSVLGGSNQPQHF. The CDR3 DNA reads as TGTGCCTGGAGTGTACTCGGGGGAAGCAATCAGCCCCAGCATTTT.

The chain has TRBV5-5 and TRBJ2-5, with D perhaps matching TRBD1 (5 bases). CDR1 SGHKS and CDR2 YYEKEE come from the germline V gene (reference sequence). Trimming shortened V by 2 bases and J by 4 bases, and 9 bases separated the two germline ends. The length of the CDR3 is 13 residues. CDR3 in DNA: TGTGCCAGCAGCTTTGCCCAGGGAGAGACCCAGTACTTC. It translates to CASSFAQGETQYF.

This clonotype was seen a few times. The rearrangement joins TRBV2 to TRBJ2-5; the D is unclear. V was pared by 2 bases and J by 7 bases, with 11 bases between. Per germline, CDR1 SNHLY and CDR2 FYNNEI. CDR3 length: 13 residues. The CDR3: CASSESPSGTQYF. The DNA for the CDR3 is TGTGCCAGCAGTGAAAGTCCGTCGGGGACCCAGTACTTC.

The chain combines TRBV7-9 with TRBJ2-1, with TRBD1 as a possible D gene (5 bases). Looked up from germline, CDR1 is SEHNR and CDR2 is FQNEAQ (reference sequence). The CDR3 sequence is 14 residues long. Trimming removed 1 base at V and 8 bases at J, with 12 bases between. DNA of the CDR3: TGTGCCAGCAGCTTAGGGTCAGGGCTCCATGAGCAGTTCTTC. Protein product: CASSLGSGLHEQFF.

This clonotype was seen many times. The CDR3 sequence: CSARDRPRKGTDTQYF. In DNA form, the CDR3 reads TGCAGTGCTAGAGATCGGCCCCGGAAGGGCACAGATACGCAGTATTTT. The chain uses TRBV20-1 and TRBJ2-3; D not certain. CDR1 DFQATT and CDR2 SNEGSKA come from the germline V gene (reference sequence). The CDR3 is made up of 16 amino acids. V lost 0 bases and J lost 1, with 14 bases in between.

In its sample, this clonotype was seen a few times. The chain recombines TRBV2 with TRBJ2-1, with D hard to call. The CDR3 covers 13 residues. V was shortened by 8 bases and J by 0 bases, with 8 bases between the two germline ends. Germline CDR1 and CDR2: SNHLY and FYNNEI. In DNA, the CDR3 is TGTGCCAGCTCTATTACCTCCTACAATGAGCAGTTCTTC. As protein: CASSITSYNEQFF.

This chain joins TRBV10-3 and TRBJ2-5; D might be TRBD2 (5 bases). Trimming removed 3 bases at V and 4 bases at J, with 12 bases between. In germline, CDR1 is ENHRY, CDR2 SYGVKD. This CDR3 contains 14 residues. Written as DNA, the CDR3 is TGTGCCATCAGTGATGCAGGAGGCATAGAGACCCAGTACTTC. As protein: CAISDAGGIETQYF.

The sample holds one count of this clonotype. V is TRBV30 and J is TRBJ1-1; TRBD1 matches at 9 bases. The CDR3 runs 14 residues. The trim removed 5 bases at V and 0 bases at J, leaving 4 bases unmatched. Germline loops: CDR1 GTSNPN, CDR2 SVGIG (reference sequence). This CDR3 is CAWGGTGMNTEAFF. The CDR3 coding sequence is TGTGCCTGGGGGGGGACAGGGATGAACACTGAAGCTTTCTTT.

This clonotype turned up a few times. This chain uses TRBV7-2 with TRBJ2-7; D is ambiguous. Trimming took off 5 bases at V and 5 bases at J, with 13 bases between the two ends. CDR3 length: 13 residues. Germline V gene lookup returns CDR1 SGHTA and CDR2 FQGNSA. The CDR3 reads CASSHTTIHEQYF. Written as DNA, the CDR3 is TGTGCCAGCAGCCATACAACTATCCACGAGCAGTACTTC.